The 3 T cell receptor beta chains reported below all come from one sample, sequenced in a study of tumor and adjacent non-tumor tissue in lung cancer. Three rounds of nested PCR, following a modified ARM-PCR protocol, produced the TCRbeta library. Each CDR3 protein gets one entry after TCRdb re-called the multiplex PCR reads with MiXCR. The sample lists around 140,000 distinct CDR3 sequences; approximately 72% were seen once. RNA was extracted from bulk tissue without any cell sorting. The sequencing sample was made of lung tumor tissue. Receptors were obtained from a man in his sixties with small cell lung cancer.

This clonotype turned up a few times. V gene TRBV6-1 combines with J gene TRBJ1-5; 7 nucleotides align to TRBD1. This CDR3 has 14 residues. The V gene end was trimmed by 5 bases and the J gene end by 5 bases; junction bases not matched to a gene: 6. Germline V gene lookup returns CDR1 MNHNS and CDR2 SASEGT. The CDR3 bases are TGTGCCAGCAGTCTCAGGGGGGGCGATCAGCCCCAGCATTTT. Encoded protein: CASSLRGGDQPQHF.

This clonotype was seen only a few times. This chain links TRBV20-1 with TRBJ2-3, with 9 bases matching TRBD2. This CDR3 contains 15 residues. Germline assignment: CDR1 DFQATT and CDR2 SNEGSKA (reference sequence). V shed 3 bases, J shed 2 bases, and the junction held 6 bases outside the gene matches. The CDR3 region is CSASQTSGYTDTQYF. The DNA for the CDR3 is TGCAGTGCTAGCCAGACTAGCGGATACACAGATACGCAGTATTTT.

This clonotype has ten or more counts. This chain uses TRBV6-5 with TRBJ1-6; the match to TRBD1 covers 7 bases. The V gene end was trimmed by 6 bases and the J gene end by 8 bases; junction bases not matched to a gene: 7. The CDR3 totals 14 residues. Germline CDR1 reads MNHEY; CDR2 reads SVGAGI. The CDR3, as DNA: TGTGCCAGCAGCCTGACAGGGAAACATTCACCCCTCCACTTT. Encoded protein: CASSLTGKHSPLHF.